Following are 2 T cell receptor beta chains from one sample sequenced in a study of blood T cell repertoires in COVID-19. The table came from immunoSEQ multiplex PCR; TCRdb's copy has only in-frame clones and leaves some out. The repertoire holds a few hundred thousand clones, with roughly 88% as singletons. The sequenced sample was PBMCs or T cells enriched from blood (not recorded which). These TCRs come from a young man who had recovered from COVID-19.

The chain recombines TRBV19 with TRBJ1-5, with a weak D call TRBD1 (5 bases). The ends were cut back, 7 bases at V and 0 bases at J, with 10 bases in the middle. This CDR3 is 14 amino acids long. Germline loops: CDR1 LNHDA, CDR2 SQIVND (reference sequence). CDR3 DNA sequence: TGTGCCAGTAACAGGCGGTATAGCAATCAGCCCCAGCATTTT. Its protein product is CASNRRYSNQPQHF. Together with reference TRBV19 and TRBJ1-5, the CDR3 gives the full variable domain: DGGITQSPKYLFRKEGQNVTLSCEQNLNHDAMYWYRQDPGQGLRLIYYSQIVNDFQKGDIAEGYSVSREKKESFPLTVTSAQKNPTAFYLCASNRRYSNQPQHFGDGTRLSIL.

The chain employs TRBV18 and TRBJ1-5; 7 nucleotides line up with TRBD1. The CDR3 extends over 15 amino acids. V was clipped by 3 bases and J by 7 bases; unmatched bases: 9. The germline CDR1 and CDR2 sequences are KGHSH and LQKENI. The CDR3 reads CASSPNTGVNQPQHF. Here the CDR3 DNA reads TGTGCCAGCTCACCTAATACAGGGGTTAACCAGCCCCAGCATTTT.